This TCR beta chain derives from a study of response to subunit inactivated influenza vaccine. TCRdb reprocessed the RT-PCR reads via MiXCR and lists one record per CDR3 protein. The sample shows roughly 780,000 distinct CDR3 sequences, 18% of them seen only once. Germline V CDR1 and CDR2: DFQATT, SNEGSKA (reference sequence). There are 15 residues in the CDR3. The V gene lost 4 bases and the J gene lost 5 bases, with 20 bases spanning the gap. This clonotype was observed many times. The input for sequencing was PBMCs from blood, taken more than 4 days after vaccination. This clonotype originated in a man aged 50-59 years who received an inactivated influenza vaccine. This chain uses TRBV20-1 with TRBJ2-5; a possible D gene is TRBD1 (5 bases). Here the CDR3 DNA reads TGCAGTGCTATCCGACTTCTCGACAGTGTGGAGACCCAGTACTTC. This translates into CSAIRLLDSVETQYF.